This T cell receptor (beta chain) was obtained from a study of STAT5B mutations in CD4+ large granular lymphocyte leukemia. Findings and caveats of the study: Over 20% of private leukemic clonotypes occurred rarely in other patients' non-leukemic repertoires. TRBV06-family usage was enriched in top patient clones (8/27) versus controls (2/35).

V was pared by 4 bases and J by 1 base, with 7 bases of the junction left unmatched. Germline CDR1 is MRHNA and CDR2 is SNTAGT. The CDR3 is made up of 16 amino acids. In the case of this clone: Its specificity is unknown.

Healthy controls were blood donor buffy coats. This was a survey-level run. Only in-frame clones appear in the TCRdb table, and some are missing; sequencing was by immunoSEQ multiplex PCR. The sample lists about 22,000 clones, roughly 82% occurring once. The sequenced sample consisted of CD4+ T cells from blood buffy coats. This sequence was found in a human donor in good health. The chain recombines TRBV6-4 with TRBJ2-3; 8 bases fit TRBD1. The CDR3 nucleotides read TGTGCCAGCAGTGGCCGGACAGGGCCCGGCACAGATACGCAGTATTTT. Protein: CASSGRTGPGTDTQYF.